Listed below are T cell receptor beta chains from one sample, sequenced in a study of cytomegalovirus exposure and HLA in healthy donors. The assay was immunoSEQ multiplex PCR, and TCRdb's table has in-frame clones only and misses some. The table includes some 190,000 clones, 74% detected once. The sample was PBMCs. The receptor set was obtained from a woman aged 25 to 39 in good health and CMV-seropositive. Each CDR3 is given with its conserved first and last residue. Each record gives: V gene, D gene, clone size, J gene, CDR3 protein, CDR3 DNA. The D gene is left open where the match is weak. Where a row states a size, it is once, few, many or the class of an expanded clone; other rows omit it.

TRBV11-2	TRBD2	-	TRBJ2-1	CASSLVGTRSYNEQFF	TGTGCCAGCAGCTTAGTTGGGACTAGGAGTTACAATGAGCAGTTCTTC
TRBV7-9	TRBD1	-	TRBJ1-1	CASSLRTGGTEAFF	TGTGCCAGCAGCTTAAGGACAGGGGGGACTGAGGCTTTCTTT
TRBV25-1	TRBD2	-	TRBJ2-1	CASSLGGLYNEQFF	TGTGCCAGCAGTTTGGGGGGACTATACAATGAGCAGTTCTTC
TRBV7-9	-	few	TRBJ2-7	CSSSPGPYEQYF	TGTTCCAGCAGCCCAGGCCCCTACGAGCAGTACTTC
TRBV7-9	TRBD1	-	TRBJ2-7	CASSLNPGTGGREQYF	TGTGCCAGCAGCTTGAATCCAGGGACAGGGGGTCGGGAGCAGTACTTC
TRBV19	-	-	TRBJ2-5	CASSIRIAAESVGTQYF	TGTGCCAGTAGTATCAGGATAGCGGCTGAGAGTGTTGGGACCCAGTACTTC
TRBV6-1	-	few	TRBJ1-2	CASSVLSYTF	TGTGCCAGCAGTGTTCTAAGCTACACCTTC
TRBV5-6	-	few	TRBJ1-3	CASRWGGAGNTIYF	TGTGCCAGCAGATGGGGAGGGGCTGGAAACACCATATATTTT
TRBV5-5	TRBD2	-	TRBJ2-2	CASSLRGLAGSNTGELFF	TGTGCCAGCAGCCTGAGAGGGCTAGCGGGATCGAACACCGGGGAGCTGTTTTTT
TRBV9	TRBD1	-	TRBJ2-7	CASSMGQGYEQYF	TGTGCCAGCAGCATGGGACAGGGCTACGAGCAGTACTTC